Shown below are 3 T cell receptor beta chains from a single sample sequenced in a study of T-cell reconstitution after alpha-beta-depleted transplantation in children. For TCRbeta, the library was prepared with unique molecular identifiers. TCRdb called the PCR reads again in MiXCR, with one record for every CDR3 protein. The sample includes about 170,000 distinct CDR3 sequences, 8.5% to 14% seen only once; the top ten take roughly 13%. This specimen was PBMCs, taken before TCRalphabeta/CD19-depleted stem cell transplant. These receptors came from a boy younger than 10 with acute myeloid leukemia, due to receive a stem cell transplant.

Only a few counts were recorded for this clonotype. The rearrangement joins TRBV25-1 to TRBJ2-5; D uncertain. The CDR3 sequence is 13 residues long. The V gene's germline CDR1 is MGHDK and CDR2 SYGVNS. Trimming took 4 bases from V and 0 from J, leaving 6 bases between them. Here the CDR3 DNA reads TGTGCCAGCAGTGCGGCAAACCAAGAGACCCAGTACTTC. Translation gives CASSAANQETQYF.

This clonotype was found many times. V usage is TRBV20-1 and J usage is TRBJ1-4; no clear D. Germline V gives CDR1 DFQATT, CDR2 SNEGSKA (reference sequence). V gave up 0 bases and J gave up 10 bases, with 12 bases separating them. The length of the CDR3 is 13 residues. The CDR3 DNA reads TGCAGTGCTAGAGATCGGGAAGAGGGAAAACTGTTTTTT. Amino acids: CSARDREEGKLFF.

The chain couples TRBV7-9 to TRBJ1-1; D might be TRBD1 (6 bases). Germline V gene data show CDR1 as SEHNR and CDR2 as FQNEAQ (reference sequence). Trimming took off 5 bases at V and 0 bases at J, with 13 bases between the two ends. The CDR3 covers 15 residues. The CDR3 sequence: CASSLSGTMNTEAFF. In DNA, the CDR3 is TGTGCCAGCAGCCTCTCCGGGACAATGAACACTGAAGCTTTCTTT. Together with reference TRBV7-9 and TRBJ1-1, the CDR3 gives the full variable domain: DTGVSQNPRHKITKRGQNVTFRCDPISEHNRLYWYRQTLGQGPEFLTYFQNEAQLEKSRLLSDRFSAERPKGSFSTLEIQRTEQGDSAMYLCASSLSGTMNTEAFFGQGTRLTVV.